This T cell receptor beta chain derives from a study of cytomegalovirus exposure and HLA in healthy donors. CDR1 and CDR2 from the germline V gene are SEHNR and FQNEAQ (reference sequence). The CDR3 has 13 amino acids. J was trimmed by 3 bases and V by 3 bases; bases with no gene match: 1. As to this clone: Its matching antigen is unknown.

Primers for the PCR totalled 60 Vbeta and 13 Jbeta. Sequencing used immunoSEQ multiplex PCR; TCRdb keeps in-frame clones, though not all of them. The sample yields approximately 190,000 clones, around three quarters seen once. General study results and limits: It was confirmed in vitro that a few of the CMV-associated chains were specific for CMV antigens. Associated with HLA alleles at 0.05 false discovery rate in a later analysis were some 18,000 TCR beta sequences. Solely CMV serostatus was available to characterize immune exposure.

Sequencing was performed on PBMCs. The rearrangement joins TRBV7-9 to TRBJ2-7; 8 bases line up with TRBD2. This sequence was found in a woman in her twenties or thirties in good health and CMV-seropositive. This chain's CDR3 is CASSFLAGYEQYF. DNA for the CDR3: TGTGCCAGCAGCTTCCTAGCGGGCTACGAGCAGTACTTC.